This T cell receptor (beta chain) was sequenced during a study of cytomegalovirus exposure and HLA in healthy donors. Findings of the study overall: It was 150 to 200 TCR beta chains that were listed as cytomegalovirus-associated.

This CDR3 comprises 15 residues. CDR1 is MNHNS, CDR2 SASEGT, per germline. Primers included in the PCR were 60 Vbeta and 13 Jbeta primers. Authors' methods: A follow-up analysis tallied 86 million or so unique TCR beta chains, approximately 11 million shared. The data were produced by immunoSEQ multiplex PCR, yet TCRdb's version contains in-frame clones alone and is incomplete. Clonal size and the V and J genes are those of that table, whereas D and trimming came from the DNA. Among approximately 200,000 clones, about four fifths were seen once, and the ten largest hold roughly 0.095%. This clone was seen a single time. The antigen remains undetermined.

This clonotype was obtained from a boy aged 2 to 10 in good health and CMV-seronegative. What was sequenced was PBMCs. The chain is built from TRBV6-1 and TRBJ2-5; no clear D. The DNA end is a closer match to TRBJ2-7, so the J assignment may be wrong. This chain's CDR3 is CASSVRVSYSYEQYF. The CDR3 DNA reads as TGTGCCAGCAGTGTCCGTGTTAGTTACTCCTACGAGCAGTACTTC.